This T cell receptor beta chain was observed in a study of blood T cell repertoires in COVID-19. Study at large: Nucleic acid was either cDNA or gDNA, and it came from T cells, B-cell-depleted T cells, or PBMCs.

Germline-derived CDR1 and CDR2 are SEHNR and FQNEAQ (reference sequence). V trimming: 5 bases; J trimming: 4 bases; junction bases outside the gene matches: 9. This CDR3 region has 15 residues. In its sample, this clone was seen once. The participants were between about 18 and 89 years old and came from about two dozen US areas. The repertoire was sequenced with immunoSEQ multiplex PCR; TCRdb's copy has only in-frame clones and lacks some. The top ten clones hold 8% to 10% of a sample with fewer than 350,000 clones, 89% of them seen once. The specimen sequenced was PBMCs or T cells enriched from blood (not recorded which). This TCR came from a middle-aged woman who had recovered from COVID-19. V gene TRBV7-9 combines with J gene TRBJ1-2, with 8 nucleotides matching TRBD1. CDR3 protein: CASSPSQGAVYGYTF. The CDR3 coding sequence is TGTGCCAGCAGCCCATCTCAGGGGGCGGTCTATGGCTACACCTTC.